This paragraph reports one T cell receptor (beta chain). V lost 0 bases, J lost 4 bases, and 7 bases lay in between. Germline-derived CDR1 and CDR2 are SGDLS and YYNGEE. The CDR3 consists of 13 residues. This entry is derived from a study of blood T cell repertoires in COVID-19. Study at large: Some COVID-19 samples were acute and others convalescent; all came from the United States, Italy and Spain. PBMCs, B-cell-depleted T cells, or T cells provided the cDNA or gDNA that made up the material.

In the original processing: The authors estimated nucleated cell counts from reference gene primer amplification. The assay was immunoSEQ multiplex PCR, and TCRdb's table has in-frame clones only and misses some. Clone size and V and J calls were adopted from that table, with D and trimming inferred from the DNA. The sample carries 250,000 to 300,000 clones, about 89% recorded once. Sample: peripheral blood. This clonotype was obtained from a man between 35 and 55 years old with acute or convalescent COVID-19. The rearrangement joins TRBV9 to TRBJ1-1; D gene ambiguous. CDR3 region: CASSVGSRTEAFF. The DNA of the CDR3 is TGTGCCAGCAGCGTAGGGAGCCGCACTGAAGCTTTCTTT.